This TCR beta chain was profiled in a study of CXCR3-negative and CXCR3-positive naive CD8 T cells. Study background: Every library held about 1.5 +/- 0.3 million TRB reads, and the total came to approximately 140 million.

Germline V lookup: CDR1 MNHEY, CDR2 SMNVEV (reference sequence). This CDR3 is 13 amino acids long. 5' RACE with UMI labels generated the TRB cDNA libraries. TCRdb re-called the 5' RACE reads; every CDR3 protein appears as one record, without DNA. This sample's table has 50,000 to 65,000 distinct CDR3 sequences. About this clonotype itself: The antigen remains unidentified.

Whole-study findings and limits: Partly lower CXCR3 expression followed cryopreservation, and most assays relied on fresh PBMCs. Naive subsets showed comparable surface CD5, and TCR interaction strength was also inferred from TRB CDR3 physicochemistry.

Specimen: naive CXCR3- CD8+ T cells from blood. Subset: CD45RO-CCR7+CD27+CD95- naive CD8+ T cells lacking CXCR3 (TNR3-). V usage is TRBV27 and J usage is TRBJ2-1; TCRdb lists TRBD2, though no DNA is available to test this call. This TCR came from a human donor in good health. Some clones in this sample may be carry-over from other donors' samples. The CDR3 protein is CASSLAVGNEQFF.